One sample yielded the 6 T cell receptor beta chains listed below, sequenced in a study of T cell clonality in common variable immunodeficiency. General study findings and limits: Common variable immunodeficiency TCR beta sequences reportedly had fewer deletions and N-nucleotide insertions.

The method was immunoSEQ multiplex PCR; TCRdb's version includes in-frame clones alone and lacks a portion of them. The sample is made up of approximately 20,000 clones, none counted only once. Which antigens these TCRs recognize remains unknown. Input material: peripheral blood mononuclear cells. Every receptor here comes from a human donor with common variable immunodeficiency.

This clone came up a few times. The DNA ends 3 residues before the CDR3 does, and the rest of the CDR3 is filled in from the germline J gene. The V call is TRBV20-1, the J call TRBJ2-3; D may be TRBD2 (6 bases). Germline V lookup: CDR1 DFQATT, CDR2 SNEGSKA (reference sequence). The CDR3 extends over 13 amino acids. The germline V and J ends were trimmed by 3 bases and 5 bases, with 12 bases remaining between them. CDR3 DNA, as far as it was read: TGCAGTGCTAGGGGACGAGCGGGAGATACG. Amino acids: CSARGRAGDT. The CDR3, in full, reads CSARGRAGDTQYF.

This clone occurred many times. Germline and junction disagree at one end, which may indicate a read error. The read ends 3 residues early relative to the CDR3; the germline J gene fills the gap. V is TRBV19 and J is TRBJ2-6; D is possibly TRBD1 (6 bases). The CDR3 has 17 residues. Germline V gene lookup returns CDR1 LNHDA and CDR2 SQIVND (reference sequence). CDR3 region: CASRTPGDTSWANVLTF. CDR3 DNA, as far as it was read: TGTGCCAGTAGAACCCCCGGGGACACCTCTTGGGCCAACGTC.

This clone was detected many times. The read ends 3 residues early relative to the CDR3; the germline J gene fills the gap. The rearrangement uses TRBV30 and TRBJ2-7; D may be TRBD2 (6 bases). Germline V gene sequence: CDR1 GTSNPN, CDR2 SVGIG (reference sequence). V lost 2 bases, J lost 1 base, and 15 bases lay in between. CDR3 length equals 15 residues. The CDR3 reads CAWSNPRGISYEQYF. The sequenced part of the CDR3 DNA is TGTGCCTGGAGTAACCCGCGGGGCATTTCCTACGAG.

This clone was counted ten times or more. The read ends 3 residues early relative to the CDR3; the germline J gene fills the gap. The V call is TRBV7-2, the J call TRBJ1-4; no definite D call. The CDR3 runs 14 residues. Germline assignment: CDR1 SGHTA and CDR2 FQGNSA. V shed 1 base and J shed 5 bases, with 8 bases lying between them. The part of the CDR3 DNA that was read is TGTGCCAGCAGCTTAGAAGCGGGAAATGAAAAA. This translates into CASSLEAGNEK. The full CDR3 sequence reads CASSLEAGNEKLFF.

Ten or more counts support this clone. The read terminates 3 residues ahead of where the CDR3 ends, so the germline J gene completes it. This chain joins TRBV7-2 and TRBJ2-3; D not certain. This CDR3 comprises 13 residues. V lost 1 base and J lost 8, with 10 bases in between. Germline-derived CDR1 and CDR2 are SGHTA and FQGNSA. The DNA read from the CDR3 is TGTGCCAGCAGCTTAGGGTTTCCTAGTACG. Residues: CASSLGFPST. The whole CDR3 protein is CASSLGFPSTQYF.

This clone was detected many times. With the read ending 3 residues before the CDR3 end, the germline J gene is used to fill in that end. The rearrangement joins TRBV6-4 to TRBJ2-7; D is undetermined. Trimming removed 2 bases from V and 2 bases from J, with 10 bases in between. The CDR3 totals 14 residues. Germline-derived CDR1 and CDR2 are MRHNA and SNTAGT. The CDR3 reads CASSDGPKTYEQYF. The covered CDR3 bases are TGTGCCAGCAGTGACGGCCCAAAAACCTACGAG.